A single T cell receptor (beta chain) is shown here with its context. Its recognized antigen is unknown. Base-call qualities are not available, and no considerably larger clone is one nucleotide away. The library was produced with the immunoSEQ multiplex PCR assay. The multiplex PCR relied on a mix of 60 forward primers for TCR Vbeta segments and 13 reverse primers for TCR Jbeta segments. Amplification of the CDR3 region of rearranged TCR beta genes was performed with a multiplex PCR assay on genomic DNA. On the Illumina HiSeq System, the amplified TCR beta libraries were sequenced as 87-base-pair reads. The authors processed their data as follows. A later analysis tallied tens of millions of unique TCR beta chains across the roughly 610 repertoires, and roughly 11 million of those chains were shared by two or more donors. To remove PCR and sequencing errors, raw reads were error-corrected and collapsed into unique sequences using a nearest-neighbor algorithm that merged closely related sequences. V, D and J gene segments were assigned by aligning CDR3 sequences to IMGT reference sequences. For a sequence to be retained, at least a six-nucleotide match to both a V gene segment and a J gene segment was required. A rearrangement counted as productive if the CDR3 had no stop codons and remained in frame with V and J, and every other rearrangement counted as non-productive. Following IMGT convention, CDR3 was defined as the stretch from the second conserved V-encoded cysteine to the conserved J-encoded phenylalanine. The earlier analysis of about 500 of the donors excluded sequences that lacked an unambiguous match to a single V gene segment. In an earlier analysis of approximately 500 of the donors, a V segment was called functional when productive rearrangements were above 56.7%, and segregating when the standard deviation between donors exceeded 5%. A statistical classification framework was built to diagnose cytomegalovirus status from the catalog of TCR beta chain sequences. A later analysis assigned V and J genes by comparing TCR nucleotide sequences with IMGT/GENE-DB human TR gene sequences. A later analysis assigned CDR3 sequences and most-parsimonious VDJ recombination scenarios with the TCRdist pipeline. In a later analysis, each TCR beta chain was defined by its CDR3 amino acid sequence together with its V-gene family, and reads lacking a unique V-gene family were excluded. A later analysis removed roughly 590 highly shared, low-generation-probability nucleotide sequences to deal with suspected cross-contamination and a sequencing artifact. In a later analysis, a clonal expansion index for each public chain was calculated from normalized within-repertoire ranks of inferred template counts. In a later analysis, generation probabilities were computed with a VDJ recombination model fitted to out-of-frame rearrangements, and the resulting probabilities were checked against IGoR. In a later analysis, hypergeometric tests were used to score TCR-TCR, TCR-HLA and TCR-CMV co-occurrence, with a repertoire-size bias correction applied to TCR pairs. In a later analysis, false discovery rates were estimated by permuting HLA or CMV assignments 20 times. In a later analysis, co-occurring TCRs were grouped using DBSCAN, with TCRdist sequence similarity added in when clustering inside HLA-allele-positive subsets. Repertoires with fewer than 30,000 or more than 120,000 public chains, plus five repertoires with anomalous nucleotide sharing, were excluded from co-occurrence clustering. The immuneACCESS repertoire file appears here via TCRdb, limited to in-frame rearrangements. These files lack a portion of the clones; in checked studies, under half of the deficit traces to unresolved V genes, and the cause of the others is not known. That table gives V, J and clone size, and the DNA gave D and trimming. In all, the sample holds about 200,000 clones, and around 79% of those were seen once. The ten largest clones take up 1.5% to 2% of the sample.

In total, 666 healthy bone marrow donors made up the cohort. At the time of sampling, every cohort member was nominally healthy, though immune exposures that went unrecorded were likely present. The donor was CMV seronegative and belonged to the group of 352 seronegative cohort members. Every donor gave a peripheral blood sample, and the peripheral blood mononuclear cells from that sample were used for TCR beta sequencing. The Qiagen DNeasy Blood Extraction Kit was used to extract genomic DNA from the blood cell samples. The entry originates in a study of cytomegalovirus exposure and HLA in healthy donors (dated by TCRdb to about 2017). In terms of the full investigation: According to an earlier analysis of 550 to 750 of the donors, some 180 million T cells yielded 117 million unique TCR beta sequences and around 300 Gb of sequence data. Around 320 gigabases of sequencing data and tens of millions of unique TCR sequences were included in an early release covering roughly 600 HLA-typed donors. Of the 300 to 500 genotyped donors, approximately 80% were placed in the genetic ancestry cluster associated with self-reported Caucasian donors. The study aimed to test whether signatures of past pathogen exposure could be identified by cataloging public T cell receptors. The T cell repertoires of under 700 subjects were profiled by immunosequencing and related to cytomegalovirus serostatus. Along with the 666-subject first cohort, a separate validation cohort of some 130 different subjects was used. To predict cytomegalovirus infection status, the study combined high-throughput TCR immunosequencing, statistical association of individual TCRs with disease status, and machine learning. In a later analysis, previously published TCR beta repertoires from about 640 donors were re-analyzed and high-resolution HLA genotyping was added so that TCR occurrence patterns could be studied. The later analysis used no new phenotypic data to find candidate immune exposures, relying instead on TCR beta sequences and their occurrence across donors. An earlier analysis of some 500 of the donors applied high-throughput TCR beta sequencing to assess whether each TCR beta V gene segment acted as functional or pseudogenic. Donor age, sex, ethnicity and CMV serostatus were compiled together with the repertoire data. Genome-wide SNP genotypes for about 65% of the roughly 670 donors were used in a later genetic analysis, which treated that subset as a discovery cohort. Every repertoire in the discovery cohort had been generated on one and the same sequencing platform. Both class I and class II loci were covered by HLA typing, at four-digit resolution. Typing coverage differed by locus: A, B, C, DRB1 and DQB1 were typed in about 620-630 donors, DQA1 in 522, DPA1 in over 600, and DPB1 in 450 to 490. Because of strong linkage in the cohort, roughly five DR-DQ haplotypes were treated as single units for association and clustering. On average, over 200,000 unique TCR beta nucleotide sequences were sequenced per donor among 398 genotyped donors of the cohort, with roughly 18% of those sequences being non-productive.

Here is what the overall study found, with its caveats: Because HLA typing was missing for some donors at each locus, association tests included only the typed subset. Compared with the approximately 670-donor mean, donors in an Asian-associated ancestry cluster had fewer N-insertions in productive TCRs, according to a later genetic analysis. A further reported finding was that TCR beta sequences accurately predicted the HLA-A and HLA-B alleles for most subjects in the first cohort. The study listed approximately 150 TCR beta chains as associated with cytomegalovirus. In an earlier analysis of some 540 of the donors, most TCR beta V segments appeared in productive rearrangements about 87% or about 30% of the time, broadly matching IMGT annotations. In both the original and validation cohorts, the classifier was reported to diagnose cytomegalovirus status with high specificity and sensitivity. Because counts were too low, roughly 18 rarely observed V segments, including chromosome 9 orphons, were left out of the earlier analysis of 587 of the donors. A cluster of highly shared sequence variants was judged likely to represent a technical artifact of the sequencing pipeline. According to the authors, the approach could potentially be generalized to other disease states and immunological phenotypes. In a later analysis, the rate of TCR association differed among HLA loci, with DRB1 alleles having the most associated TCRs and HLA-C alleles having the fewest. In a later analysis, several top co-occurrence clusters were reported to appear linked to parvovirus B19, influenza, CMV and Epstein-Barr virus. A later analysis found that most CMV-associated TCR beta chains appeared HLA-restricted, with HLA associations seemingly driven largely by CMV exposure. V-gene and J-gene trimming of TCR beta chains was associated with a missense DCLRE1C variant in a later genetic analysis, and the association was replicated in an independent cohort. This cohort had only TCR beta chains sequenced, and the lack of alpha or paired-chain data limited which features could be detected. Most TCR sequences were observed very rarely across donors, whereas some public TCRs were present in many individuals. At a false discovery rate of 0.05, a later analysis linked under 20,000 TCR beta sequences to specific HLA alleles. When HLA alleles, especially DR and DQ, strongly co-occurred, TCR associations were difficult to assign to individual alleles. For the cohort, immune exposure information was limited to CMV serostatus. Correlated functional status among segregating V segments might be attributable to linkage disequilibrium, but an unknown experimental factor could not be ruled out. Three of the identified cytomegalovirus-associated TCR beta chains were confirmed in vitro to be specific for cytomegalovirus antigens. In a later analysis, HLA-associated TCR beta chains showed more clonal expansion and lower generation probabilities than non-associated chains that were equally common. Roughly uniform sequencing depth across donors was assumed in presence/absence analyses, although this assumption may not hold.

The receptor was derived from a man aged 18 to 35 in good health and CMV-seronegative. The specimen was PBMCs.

The CDR3: CAWRSRDRAYGYTF. The sequenced DNA: TGTGCCTGGAGATCCCGGGACAGAGCCTATGGCTACACCTTC. The chain links TRBV30 with TRBJ1-2, with 7 central nucleotides matching TRBD1. Counted from cysteine to phenylalanine, this CDR3 has 14 amino acids. CDR3 DNA only is kept here, 42 bases in frame from base 1. Via the germline V gene (reference sequence), CDR1 is GTSNPN and CDR2 SVGIG. Germline trimming amounts to 3 bases on V and 4 bases on J, with 8 as the count of junction bases outside the gene matches.